These T cell receptor beta chains were read from a single sample in a study of blood T cells in healthy people across ages. TCRdb independently ran MiXCR on the 5' RACE reads; one entry per CDR3 protein. The data show around 1,000,000 distinct CDR3 sequences, approximately 25% seen once. This sample also appeared in a second study, on T cells of mothers and their children.

Specimen: blood. Source of these receptors: a girl aged 2-15 years in good health. The CDR3 runs from the conserved cysteine through the conserved F or W. A D gene is named only where the DNA matches it firmly. Where a row states a size, it is once, few, many or the class of an expanded clone; other rows omit it.

TRBV29-1	-	14	TRBJ2-2	-	CSGKPGQSTGELFF	TGCAGCGGGAAACCCGGACAGTCCACCGGGGAGCTGTTTTTT
TRBV6-1	few	16	TRBJ2-1	-	CASREDRQQIYNEQFF	TGTGCCAGCAGAGAGGATCGACAGCAAATCTACAATGAGCAGTTCTTC
TRBV6-2/TRBV6-3	few	13	TRBJ1-6	-	CASSGTGYSPLHF	TGTGCCAGCAGCGGGACCGGGTATTCACCCCTCCACTTT
TRBV20-1	-	15	TRBJ1-2	-	CSARDLRGADYGYTF	TGCAGTGCTAGAGATCTTCGGGGGGCAGACTATGGCTACACCTTC
TRBV20-1	-	11	TRBJ2-5	-	CSARDLGTQYF	TGCAGTGCTAGAGATTTAGGGACCCAGTACTTC
TRBV7-2	-	11	TRBJ2-1	-	CASSLHNKQFF	TGTGCCAGCAGCTTACACAATAAGCAGTTCTTC
TRBV14	few	15	TRBJ1-5	TRBD1	CASSYETGGFQPQHF	TGTGCCAGCAGCTACGAGACAGGGGGTTTTCAGCCCCAGCATTTT
TRBV27	-	13	TRBJ2-1	-	CASSPDLGQEQFF	TGTGCCAGCAGTCCGGACTTGGGGCAGGAGCAGTTCTTC
TRBV7-8	-	13	TRBJ2-1	-	CASSANDSPEQFF	TGTGCCAGCAGCGCAAACGACAGTCCTGAGCAGTTCTTC
TRBV29-1	-	12	TRBJ1-2	TRBD1	CSVPGGLKGYTF	TGCAGCGTTCCAGGGGGCTTGAAGGGCTACACCTTC
TRBV7-2	few	17	TRBJ2-5	TRBD2	CASSPVVGTSGAETQYF	TGTGCCAGCAGCCCCGTTGTGGGGACTAGCGGGGCAGAGACCCAGTACTTC
TRBV29-1	-	12	TRBJ2-2	-	CSVTENTGELFF	TGCAGCGTTACAGAAAACACCGGGGAGCTGTTTTTT
TRBV4-1	once	13	TRBJ1-2	-	CASRTAEGYGYTF	TGCGCCAGCAGAACCGCAGAAGGCTATGGCTACACCTTC
TRBV3-1	few	15	TRBJ1-4	-	CASSLGLATNEKLFF	TGTGCCAGCAGCCTGGGATTAGCAACTAATGAAAAACTGTTTTTT
TRBV3-1	-	17	TRBJ2-7	TRBD1	CASSQDSGTGTSYEQYF	TGTGCCAGCAGCCAAGACTCTGGGACAGGAACCTCCTACGAGCAGTACTTC
TRBV12-3/TRBV12-4	-	19	TRBJ2-5	-	CASSSSAGVTLPDRGTQYF	-
TRBV7-9	-	12	TRBJ2-1	-	CASGYGAKEQFF	TGTGCCAGCGGATATGGGGCAAAAGAGCAGTTCTTC
TRBV20-1	once	15	TRBJ2-1	-	CSANGGFSSYNEQFF	TGCAGTGCTAACGGGGGCTTTAGCTCCTACAATGAGCAGTTCTTC
TRBV5-1	-	19	TRBJ2-3	TRBD2	CASSFPTSGGWRSTDTQYF	TGCGCCAGCAGCTTTCCGACTAGCGGGGGATGGCGAAGCACAGATACGCAGTATTTT
TRBV5-1	-	16	TRBJ1-2	TRBD1	CASSFDSTGGIAGYTF	TGCGCCAGCAGCTTCGATTCAACAGGGGGCATCGCTGGCTACACCTTC
TRBV5-1	-	14	TRBJ1-1	-	CASSLAGGYTEAFF	TGCGCCAGCAGCTTGGCCGGGGGGTACACTGAAGCTTTCTTT
TRBV29-1	few	13	TRBJ2-5	-	CSVEAGRQGTQYF	TGCAGCGTTGAGGCTGGACGGCAAGGGACCCAGTACTTC
TRBV29-1	few	16	TRBJ2-7	TRBD2	CSVEVTGGDGGYEQYF	TGCAGCGTTGAAGTAACGGGGGGGGATGGAGGCTACGAGCAGTACTTC
TRBV21-1	-	17	TRBJ2-1	-	CASSKIAGGLLNKEQFF	TGTGCCAGCAGCAAGATAGCGGGGGGGCTTCTTAACAAAGAGCAGTTCTTC
TRBV20-1	few	13	TRBJ2-7	-	CSARSSQIYEQYF	TGCAGTGCTAGAAGTTCCCAAATTTACGAGCAGTACTTC
TRBV5-1	-	14	TRBJ2-5	-	CARSLYSGKETQYF	TGCGCCAGAAGCTTGTATTCAGGAAAAGAGACCCAGTACTTC
TRBV29-1	few	15	TRBJ2-2	-	CSAPTIRGTTGELFF	TGCAGCGCTCCGACTATCCGGGGCACCACCGGGGAGCTGTTTTTT
TRBV7-2	few	15	TRBJ2-4	-	CASSLAGTPQNIQYF	TGTGCCAGCAGCTTAGCCGGGACACCCCAAAACATTCAGTACTTC
TRBV20-1	-	15	TRBJ1-1	TRBD1	CSARAQLGTGAEAFF	TGCAGTGCCCGAGCCCAACTAGGGACAGGGGCTGAAGCTTTCTTT
TRBV7-9	-	13	TRBJ2-5	-	CASTLLGVETQYF	TGTGCCAGCACCCTTTTAGGGGTGGAGACCCAGTACTTC
TRBV10-2	few	15	TRBJ1-1	-	CASSDAGDMNTEAFF	TGCGCCAGCAGTGATGCAGGGGACATGAACACTGAAGCTTTCTTT
TRBV27	-	15	TRBJ2-7	TRBD2	CASSGLAGLPYEQYF	TGTGCCAGCAGTGGACTAGCGGGATTGCCCTACGAGCAGTACTTC
TRBV27	-	13	TRBJ2-7	-	CASSHRATYEQYF	TGTGCCAGCAGTCATAGGGCGACCTACGAGCAGTACTTC
TRBV29-1	few	17	TRBJ2-7	-	CSVEDRRGGVGDYEQYF	TGCAGCGTTGAAGATCGACGAGGAGGGGTCGGAGACTACGAGCAGTACTTC
TRBV7-8	few	18	TRBJ2-5	TRBD2	CASSGKIGSGKGLETQYF	TGTGCCAGCAGCGGAAAAATAGGGAGCGGGAAGGGACTTGAGACCCAGTACTTC
TRBV2	-	14	TRBJ2-1	-	CASSVRDNYNEQFF	TGTGCCAGCAGCGTCCGGGACAACTACAATGAGCAGTTCTTC
TRBV20-1	few	12	TRBJ2-1	TRBD1	CSARGDRDEQFF	TGCAGTGCTAGAGGGGACAGGGATGAGCAGTTCTTC
TRBV7-2	-	14	TRBJ2-1	-	CASTSGSAYNEQFF	TGTGCCAGCACCTCGGGTAGCGCCTACAATGAGCAGTTCTTC
TRBV29-1	-	13	TRBJ2-7	TRBD2	CSAISGTSYEQYF	TGCAGCGCTATTAGCGGGACCTCCTACGAGCAGTACTTC
TRBV6-6	few	13	TRBJ2-3	-	CASSYGRTDTQYF	TGTGCCAGCAGTTATGGTCGCACAGATACGCAGTATTTT
TRBV7-9	-	15	TRBJ2-7	TRBD1	CASSRTTGGLYEQYF	TGTGCCAGCAGCCGAACGACAGGGGGACTCTACGAGCAGTACTTC
TRBV3-1	few	12	TRBJ2-5	-	CASSQEGKTQYF	TGTGCCAGCAGCCAAGAGGGAAAGACCCAGTACTTC